The 25 T cell receptor beta chains below were found in one sample sequenced in a study of post-analysis software for immune sequencing data. TCR beta cDNA libraries had unique molecular identifiers. TCRdb fed the PCR reads into MiXCR, producing one record per CDR3 protein. The table has about 160,000 distinct CDR3 sequences, about 36% seen once; the top ten hold 28%. The sequenced sample was blood, obtained after autologous hematopoietic stem cell transplantation. The receptors here all came from a girl aged 5 to 17 with multiple sclerosis.

This clonotype was seen repeatedly, ten times or more. The chain is built from TRBV18 and TRBJ2-5; TRBD2 is a possible D gene (5 bases). Between the trimmed V and J ends, which lost 8 bases and 5 bases, there was a span of 9 bases. CDR3 size: 11 residues. Germline V CDR1 and CDR2: KGHSH, LQKENI. The CDR3 here is CASSPGETQYF. DNA of the CDR3: TGTGCCAGCAGCCCGGGGGAGACCCAGTACTTC.

This clonotype has only a few counts. The genes are TRBV6-6 and TRBJ1-5, with unresolved D. Germline V lookup: CDR1 MNHNY, CDR2 SVGAGI (reference sequence). There are 11 residues in the CDR3. Trimming took off 5 bases at V and 7 bases at J, with 6 bases between the two ends. This CDR3 is CASSENQPQHF. Written as DNA, the CDR3 is TGTGCCAGCAGTGAGAACCAGCCCCAGCATTTT.

This clonotype appeared a few times. This chain connects TRBV4-1 to TRBJ1-4; TRBD1 aligns across 10 bases. Per the germline V gene, CDR1 is MGHRA and CDR2 is YSYEKL. V lost 5 bases, J lost 14 bases, and 11 bases stayed unmatched. The length of the CDR3 is 14 residues. The CDR3 DNA sequence: TGCGCCAGCAGCACAAGAAGGGGGGACAGGGGCCTGTTTTTT. The encoded protein is CASSTRRGDRGLFF.

The genes are TRBV5-1 and TRBJ2-5; no clear D. The CDR3 extends over 13 amino acids. V was cut by 4 bases and J by 5 bases, with 12 bases left in between. Germline CDR1 reads SGHRS; CDR2 reads YFSETQ. CDR3 in DNA: TGCGCCAGCAGCCTGGAAAACTATGAGACCCAGTACTTC. Its protein product is CASSLENYETQYF.

This chain connects TRBV7-2 to TRBJ2-1, with D unclear. Trimming stripped 2 bases from V and 6 bases from J, with 14 bases between. Germline assignment: CDR1 SGHTA and CDR2 FQGNSA. The CDR3 length is 15 residues. The CDR3 reads CASSLPRRQSNEQFF. The DNA of the CDR3 is TGTGCCAGCAGCTTACCACGGCGGCAGAGCAATGAGCAGTTCTTC.

The chain uses TRBV20-1 and TRBJ2-5; 9 bases match TRBD2. Per germline, CDR1 DFQATT and CDR2 SNEGSKA (reference sequence). With V trimmed by 5 bases and J by 5 bases, 15 bases remained unmatched. The CDR3 runs 16 residues. This CDR3 reads CSAGGEIAGVSETQYF. The CDR3 DNA is TGCAGTGCTGGAGGAGAAATAGCGGGAGTCTCCGAGACCCAGTACTTC.

Points on this clonotype: One base away lies a much larger clone, so this may be a sequencing read error. The rearrangement uses TRBV6-6 and TRBJ2-3; D may be TRBD2 (6 bases). Looked up from germline, CDR1 is MNHNY and CDR2 is SVGAGI (reference sequence). This CDR3 has 12 amino acids. DNA of the CDR3: TGTGCCAGCAGTTACTCGCGGGATACGCGGTATTTT. This sequence encodes CASSYSRDTRYF.

The chain couples TRBV4-1 to TRBJ2-7; possibly TRBD1 for D (6 bases). Germline V gene lookup returns CDR1 MGHRA and CDR2 YSYEKL. This CDR3 region has 15 residues. The germline V and J ends were trimmed by 0 bases and 6 bases, with 15 bases remaining between them. The CDR3 DNA reads TGCGCCAGCAGCCAAGAGTGGCAGGGGATGGGCGAGCAGTACTTC. This encodes CASSQEWQGMGEQYF.

The genes are TRBV27 and TRBJ2-1; D may be TRBD2 (5 bases). Germline CDR1 reads MNHEY; CDR2 reads SMNVEV (reference sequence). The CDR3 covers 15 residues. The ends were cut back, 3 bases at V and 2 bases at J, with 11 bases in the middle. For the CDR3, the DNA is TGTGCCAGCAGTTTGTCTAGCCCCCCCTACAATGAGCAGTTCTTC. As protein: CASSLSSPPYNEQFF.

The sample holds many counts of this clonotype. The J gene is TRBJ1-1, the V gene TRBV27; D call uncertain. CDR1 is MNHEY, CDR2 SMNVEV, per germline (reference sequence). Trimming took 5 bases from V and 1 from J, leaving 11 bases between them. The CDR3 length is 14 residues. Here the CDR3 reads CASSLTSGNTEAFF. In DNA, the CDR3 is TGTGCCAGCAGTCTAACTAGTGGGAACACTGAAGCTTTCTTT.

The sample holds a few counts of this clonotype. This chain uses TRBV20-1 with TRBJ2-2; D might be TRBD1 (5 bases). The CDR3 contains 16 residues. Germline V gives CDR1 DFQATT, CDR2 SNEGSKA (reference sequence). The V gene lost 3 bases and the J gene lost 0 bases, with 14 bases spanning the gap. CDR3 nucleotide sequence: TGCAGTGCTAGGCACCATAAGGGGTCGAACACCGGGGAGCTGTTTTTT. This codes for CSARHHKGSNTGELFF.

In its sample, this clonotype was seen a few times. The genes are TRBV28 and TRBJ2-7; D is perhaps TRBD2 (6 bases). CDR3 length: 14 residues. The V end lost 3 bases, the J end lost 0 bases, and 9 bases lay between the germline ends. Germline V lookup: CDR1 MDHEN, CDR2 SYDVKM. In nucleotides, the CDR3 is TGTGCCAGCAGTTTCCCTAGCGCCTCCTACGAGCAGTACTTC. Translating it yields CASSFPSASYEQYF.

J is TRBJ1-4 and V is TRBV6-1; a weak D match, TRBD1 (5 bases). The germline V gene has CDR1 MNHNS and CDR2 SASEGT. The CDR3 runs 15 residues. V lost 6 bases to trimming and J lost 3 bases, with 14 bases between them. The DNA for the CDR3 is TGTGCCAGCAGGACCTTAGGGGAGTCTAATGAAAAACTGTTTTTT. It encodes CASRTLGESNEKLFF.

CDR3 residues: CASSYRGPSGRYEQYF. CDR3 in DNA: TGTGCCAGCAGTTATAGGGGGCCTAGCGGGAGATACGAGCAGTACTTC. The chain joins TRBV6-5 to TRBJ2-5; TRBD2 matches 10 bases. The J call is uncertain, as TRBJ2-7 better fits the DNA end. Germline values: CDR1 MNHEY, CDR2 SVGAGI. This CDR3 is 16 amino acids long.

This clonotype was counted ten times or more. This rearrangement joins TRBV12-3 or TRBV12-4 to TRBJ2-3, with 7 bases identical to TRBD2. V lost 3 bases and J lost 0; bases outside the gene matches: 3. This CDR3 comprises 15 residues. CDR3 sequence: CASSFGTTSTDTQYF. In DNA form, the CDR3 reads TGTGCCAGCAGTTTCGGGACTACTAGCACAGATACGCAGTATTTT.

V gene TRBV5-1 combines with J gene TRBJ2-1; a weak D match, TRBD1 (6 bases). The germline gives CDR1 SGHRS, CDR2 YFSETQ. There are 15 residues in the CDR3. Trimming shortened V by 0 bases and J by 9 bases, and 16 bases separated the two germline ends. As DNA, the CDR3 is TGCGCCAGCAGCTTGGCCAGGGTACGAGGGGGTGAGCAGTTCTTC. Translation gives CASSLARVRGGEQFF.

This sequence joins TRBV6-6 and TRBJ2-7; the D gene is possibly TRBD2 (6 bases). The CDR3 extends over 15 amino acids. Trimming pared 4 bases from V and 4 bases from J, leaving 17 bases between. CDR1 and CDR2 from the germline V gene are MNHNY and SVGAGI (reference sequence). This chain's CDR3 is CASSFQTRGSYEQYF. The CDR3 nucleotides are TGTGCCAGCAGTTTCCAGACTAGAGGGTCGTACGAGCAGTACTTC.

This clonotype was recorded a few times. The rearrangement uses TRBV7-2 and TRBJ2-3; D unresolved. The CDR3 has 11 residues. CDR1 is SGHTA and CDR2 is FQGNSA in the germline V gene. Trimming removed 2 bases at V and 9 bases at J, with 6 bases between. This CDR3 is CASSLPGTQYF. In nucleotides, the CDR3 is TGTGCCAGCAGCTTACCCGGAACGCAGTATTTT.

The chain recombines TRBV27 with TRBJ1-1, with 8 bases lining up with TRBD1. The CDR3 contains 13 residues. Germline CDR1 and CDR2: MNHEY and SMNVEV (reference sequence). Germline trimming cut 5 bases from V and 7 bases from J; bases unmatched to any gene: 6. The CDR3 reads CASSHGQGLEAFF. DNA of the CDR3: TGTGCCAGCAGTCACGGACAGGGACTTGAAGCTTTCTTT.

In its sample, this clonotype was seen many times. This sequence joins TRBV4-3 and TRBJ2-6; possibly TRBD1 for D (5 bases). The CDR3 covers 16 residues. V was trimmed by 0 bases and J by 0 bases, leaving 6 bases between them. CDR1 and CDR2 (germline): LGHNA, YSLEER. CDR3 coding DNA: TGCGCCAGCAGCCAAGAAAGGGGCTCTGGGGCCAACGTCCTGACTTTC. This translates into CASSQERGSGANVLTF.

The chain combines TRBV27 with TRBJ2-1; 8 bases agree with TRBD2. V lost 5 bases to trimming and J lost 4 bases; unmatched junction nucleotides: 16. Germline V gene data show CDR1 as MNHEY and CDR2 as SMNVEV (reference sequence). CDR3 length: 18 residues. In nucleotides, the CDR3 is TGTGCCAGCAGTAACCCAGGGATACAAGCGGGGGCATACAATGAGCAGTTCTTC. This codes for CASSNPGIQAGAYNEQFF.

There are a few counts of this clonotype. The V gene is TRBV4-1, the J gene TRBJ2-3; perhaps TRBD2 as D (6 bases). This CDR3 is 21 amino acids long. CDR1 is MGHRA, CDR2 YSYEKL, per germline. Trimming took 0 bases from V and 2 from J, leaving 27 bases between them. CDR3 bases: TGCGCCAGCAGCCAAGAGTGCAGTTTAGCGGCAGGGATAGGCGACACAGATACGCAGTATTTT. As protein: CASSQECSLAAGIGDTDTQYF.

There are a few counts of this clonotype. V usage is TRBV5-6 and J usage is TRBJ2-1, with 7 bases lining up with TRBD2. Germline V gene lookup returns CDR1 SGHDT and CDR2 YYEEEE. The V segment lost 0 bases and the J segment 8 bases; nucleotides outside the gene matches: 5. The length of the CDR3 is 14 residues. The CDR3 bases are TGTGCCAGCAGCTTGGCCCCGGGAGGAGATGAGCAGTTCTTC. Its translation is CASSLAPGGDEQFF. Looking up the rest from reference TRBV5-6 and TRBJ2-1 gives the full variable domain: DAGVTQSPTHLIKTRGQQVTLRCSPKSGHDTVSWYQQALGQGPQFIFQYYEEEERQRGNFPDRFSGHQFPNYSSELNVNALLLGDSALYLCASSLAPGGDEQFFGPGTRLTVL.

This clonotype was seen a few times. The chain links TRBV29-1 to TRBJ2-1; 8 nucleotides agree with TRBD2. This CDR3 spans 15 amino acids. Germline lookup yields CDR1 SQVTM and CDR2 ANQGSEA. V lost 7 bases and J lost 4; bases outside the gene matches: 12. The CDR3 spells CSARRGGVLYNEQFF. CDR3 bases: TGCAGCGCCCGCCGGGGGGGAGTATTGTACAATGAGCAGTTCTTC.

This clonotype was seen only a few times. The V and J genes are TRBV6-4 and TRBJ2-1; D unresolved. Per germline, CDR1 MRHNA and CDR2 SNTAGT. Trimming shortened V by 0 bases and J by 5 bases, and 5 bases separated the two germline ends. The CDR3 contains 13 residues. The CDR3 coding sequence is TGTGCCAGCAGTGACTCTAGCAACAATGAGCAGTTCTTC. Amino acid sequence: CASSDSSNNEQFF.